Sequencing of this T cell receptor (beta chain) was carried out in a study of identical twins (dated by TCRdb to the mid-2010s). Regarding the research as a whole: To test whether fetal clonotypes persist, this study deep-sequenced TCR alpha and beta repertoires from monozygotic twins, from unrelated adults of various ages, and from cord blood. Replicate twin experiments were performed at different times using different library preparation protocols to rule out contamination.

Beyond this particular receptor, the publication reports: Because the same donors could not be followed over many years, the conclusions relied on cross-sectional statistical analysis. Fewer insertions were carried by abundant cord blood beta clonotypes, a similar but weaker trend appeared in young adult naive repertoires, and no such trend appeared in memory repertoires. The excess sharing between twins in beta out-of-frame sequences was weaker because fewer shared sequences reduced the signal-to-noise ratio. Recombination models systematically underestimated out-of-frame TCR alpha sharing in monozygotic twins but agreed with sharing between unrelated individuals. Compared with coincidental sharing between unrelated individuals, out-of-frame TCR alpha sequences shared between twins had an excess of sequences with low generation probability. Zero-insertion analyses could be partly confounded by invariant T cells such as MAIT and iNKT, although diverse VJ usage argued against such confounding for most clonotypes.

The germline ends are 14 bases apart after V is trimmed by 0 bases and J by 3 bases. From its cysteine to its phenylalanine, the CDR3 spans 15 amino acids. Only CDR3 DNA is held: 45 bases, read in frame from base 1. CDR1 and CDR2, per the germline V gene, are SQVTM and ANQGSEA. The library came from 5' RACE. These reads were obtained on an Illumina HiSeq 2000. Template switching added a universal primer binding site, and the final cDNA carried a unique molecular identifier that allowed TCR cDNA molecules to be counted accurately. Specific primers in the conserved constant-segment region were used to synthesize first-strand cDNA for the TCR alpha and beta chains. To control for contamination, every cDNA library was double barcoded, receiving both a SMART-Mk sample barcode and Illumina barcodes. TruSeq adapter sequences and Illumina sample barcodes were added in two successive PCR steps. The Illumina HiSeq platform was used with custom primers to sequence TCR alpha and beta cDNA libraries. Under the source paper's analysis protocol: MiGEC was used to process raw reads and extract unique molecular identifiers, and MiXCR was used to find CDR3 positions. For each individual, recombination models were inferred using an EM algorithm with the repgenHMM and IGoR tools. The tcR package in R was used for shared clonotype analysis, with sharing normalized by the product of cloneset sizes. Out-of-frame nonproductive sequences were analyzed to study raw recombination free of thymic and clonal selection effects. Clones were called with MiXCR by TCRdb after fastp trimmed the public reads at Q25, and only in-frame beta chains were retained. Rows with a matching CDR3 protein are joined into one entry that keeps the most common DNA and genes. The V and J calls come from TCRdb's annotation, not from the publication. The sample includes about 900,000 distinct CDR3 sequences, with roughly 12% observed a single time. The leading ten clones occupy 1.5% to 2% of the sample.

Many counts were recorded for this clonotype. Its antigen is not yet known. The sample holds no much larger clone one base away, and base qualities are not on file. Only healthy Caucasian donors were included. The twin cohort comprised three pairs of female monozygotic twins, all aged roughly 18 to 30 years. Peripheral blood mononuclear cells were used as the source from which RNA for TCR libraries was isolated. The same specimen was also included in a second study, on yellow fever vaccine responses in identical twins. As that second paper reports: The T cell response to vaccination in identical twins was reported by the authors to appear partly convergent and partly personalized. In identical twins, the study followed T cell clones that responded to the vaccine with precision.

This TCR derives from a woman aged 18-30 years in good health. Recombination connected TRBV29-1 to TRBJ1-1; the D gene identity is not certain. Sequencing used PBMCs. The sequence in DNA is TGCAGCGTTGAAGATCGGACCTCCTGGGACACTGAAGCTTTCTTT. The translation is CSVEDRTSWDTEAFF.